These 8 T cell receptor beta chains were all obtained from the same sample, sequenced in a study of blood T cells in healthy people across ages. Next came a second PCR, run for about 6 to 12 cycles, which used a sample-barcoded 5' primer along with a J-beta primer mix. MiXCR was run by TCRdb on the 5' RACE reads, yielding one entry per CDR3 protein. The table has 920,000 or so distinct CDR3 sequences, 45% seen once. The sequenced material came from blood. These receptors originate from a woman aged 60-75 years in good health.

This chain connects TRBV6-6 to TRBJ1-2; 10 nucleotides line up with TRBD1. Germline CDR1 and CDR2: MNHNY and SVGAGI (reference sequence). The V segment lost 2 bases and the J segment 4 bases; nucleotides outside the gene matches: 7. The CDR3 contains 16 residues. The CDR3 region is CASSYTGQGSGYGYTF. The CDR3 nucleotides are TGTGCCAGCAGTTACACGGGACAGGGGAGTGGCTATGGCTACACCTTC.

The table lists this clonotype with a few counts. V usage is TRBV6-2 or TRBV6-3 and J usage is TRBJ1-2, with D perhaps TRBD1 (5 bases). Trimming took 7 bases from V and 6 from J, leaving 18 bases between them. The V gene's germline CDR1 is MNHEY and CDR2 SVGEGT. CDR3 length equals 14 residues. This CDR3 reads CASTPLRVYDGYTF. The CDR3 coding sequence is TGTGCCAGCACGCCCCTCAGGGTCTATGATGGCTACACCTTC.

This clonotype was observed a few times. V and J are TRBV25-1 and TRBJ2-7, with 8 bases that match TRBD2. The V and J ends lost 3 bases and 2 bases, in that order; junction bases with no gene match: 9. CDR3 length: 16 residues. Germline assignment: CDR1 MGHDK and CDR2 SYGVNS. CDR3 region: CASSDFSGGGPYEQYF. CDR3 coding DNA: TGTGCCAGCAGTGATTTCTCGGGAGGGGGGCCCTACGAGCAGTACTTC.

The chain recombines TRBV7-9 with TRBJ2-3; D is ambiguous. The V gene's germline CDR1 is SEHNR and CDR2 FQNEAQ (reference sequence). V was cut by 1 base and J by 6 bases, with 8 bases left in between. CDR3 size: 13 residues. CDR3 coding DNA: TGTGCCAGCAGCTTAGTGAACGGTGATACGCAGTATTTT. It encodes CASSLVNGDTQYF.

This clonotype turned up a few times. This chain uses TRBV7-3 with TRBJ2-3, with TRBD2 matching over 7 bases. Trimming took 0 bases from V and 1 from J; bases not matched to a gene: 4. The CDR3 is made up of 16 amino acids. Germline V gene sequence: CDR1 SGHTA, CDR2 FQGTGA. The CDR3 DNA reads as TGTGCCAGCAGCTTAACGTCCCTAGCGGGCACAGATACGCAGTATTTT. This gives the protein CASSLTSLAGTDTQYF.

This clonotype was observed many times. J is TRBJ2-3 and V is TRBV12-3 or TRBV12-4, with TRBD1 matching over 7 bases. V gave up 4 bases and J gave up 4 bases; unmatched junction bases: 8. The CDR3 runs 15 residues. The CDR3 region is CASSSITGVPDTQYF. The CDR3, as DNA: TGTGCCAGCAGTTCAATAACAGGGGTCCCAGATACGCAGTATTTT.

This chain uses TRBV9 with TRBJ2-3; D is unclear. The germline V gene encodes CDR1 SGDLS and CDR2 YYNGEE. The CDR3 runs 13 residues. Trimming took off 7 bases at V and 0 bases at J, with 9 bases between the two ends. In DNA form, the CDR3 reads TGTGCCAGCGAACGCGGTAGCACAGATACGCAGTATTTT. It is translated as CASERGSTDTQYF.

V and J are TRBV10-3 and TRBJ2-1; TRBD2 agrees at 11 bases. This CDR3 comprises 15 residues. The germline V gene encodes CDR1 ENHRY and CDR2 SYGVKD. V lost 5 bases to trimming and J lost 10 bases; unmatched junction nucleotides: 10. CDR3 sequence (DNA): TGTGCCATCAGTTCCTTAGCGGGAGGGCCCGAGGAGCAGTTCTTC. As protein: CAISSLAGGPEEQFF.